The T cell receptor (beta chain) under discussion was sequenced for a study of human T cells and chemical hapten exposure. At the level of the study: Across samples, TCR yields varied, mostly owing to small differences in pooled library volumes.

Points from the study as a whole: TCRs at a frequency above 1 in 1000 stayed unchanged with DPC sensitization.

A single record per CDR3 protein comes from TCRdb applying MiXCR to the RACE reads. The repertoire consists of tens of thousands of distinct CDR3 sequences, with 9% to 9.5% occurring once and the leading ten covering 26%. This clonotype was recorded at least ten times. The target antigen is unknown. Documented time point: patch test 3, about 24 weeks after DPC sensitization. Treatment defined: therapeutic diphenylcyclopropenone sensitization with weekly scalp DPC. Researchers extracted total RNA from unfractionated whole blood. CDR3 length: 11 residues. V gave up 3 bases and J gave up 5 bases, with 2 bases separating them. Germline V gene data show CDR1 as KGHSH and CDR2 as LQKENI.

This sample comprised whole blood, obtained in connection with sensitization to the hapten diphenylcyclopropenone (DPC). The sequence derives from a man aged 45-65 years with alopecia areata. Some clones in this sample may be carry-over from other donors' samples. The chain recombines TRBV18 with TRBJ2-1, with D hard to call. CDR3 DNA: TGTGCCAGCTCACCGAACAATGAGCAGTTCTTC. This sequence encodes CASSPNNEQFF. The full variable domain, with the rest looked up from reference TRBV18 and TRBJ2-1, is NAGVMQNPRHLVRRRGQEARLRCSPMKGHSHVYWYRQLPEEGLKFMVYLQKENIIDESGMPKERFSAEFPKEGPSILRIQQVVRGDSAAYFCASSPNNEQFFGPGTRLTVL.